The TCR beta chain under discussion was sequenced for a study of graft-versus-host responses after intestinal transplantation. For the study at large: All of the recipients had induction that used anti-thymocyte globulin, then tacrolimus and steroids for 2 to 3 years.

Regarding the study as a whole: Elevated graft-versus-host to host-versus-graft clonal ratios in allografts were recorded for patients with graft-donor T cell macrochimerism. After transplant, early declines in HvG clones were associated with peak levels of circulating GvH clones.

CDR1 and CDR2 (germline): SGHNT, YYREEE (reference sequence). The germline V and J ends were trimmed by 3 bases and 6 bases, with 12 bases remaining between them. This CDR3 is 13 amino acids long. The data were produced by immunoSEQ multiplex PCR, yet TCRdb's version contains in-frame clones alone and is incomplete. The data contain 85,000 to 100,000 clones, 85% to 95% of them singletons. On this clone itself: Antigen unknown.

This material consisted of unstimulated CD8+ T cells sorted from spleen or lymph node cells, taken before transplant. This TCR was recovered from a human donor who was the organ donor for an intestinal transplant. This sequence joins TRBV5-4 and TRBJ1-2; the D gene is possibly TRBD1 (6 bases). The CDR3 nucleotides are TGTGCCAGCAGCTCCGGACAGCAAGATGGCTACACCTTC. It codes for CASSSGQQDGYTF.